The clone carrying this T cell receptor beta chain came up a few times. This sample stems from a study of Graves' ophthalmopathy and Graves' hyperthyroidism. RNA transcripts yielded amplified TCR beta CDR3 regions. RT-PCR in the first round used HTBI primers; a second-round multiplex PCR followed. TCRdb redid the calling of the multiplex PCR reads with MiXCR, one entry per CDR3 protein. Of some 410,000 distinct CDR3 sequences listed, under 25% are singletons. The authors used Ficoll-Paque density gradient centrifugation to separate PBMCs. The input was roughly 10 ml of fresh peripheral blood. This TCR was recovered from a woman younger than 30 with stable Graves' hyperthyroidism. The sample was peripheral blood.

In nucleotides, the CDR3 is TGTGCCAGCAGTTTCCTAGGCAGGGGAGGCGAGCAGTACTTC. The encoded protein is CASSFLGRGGEQYF. The J gene is TRBJ2-7, the V gene TRBV12-3 or TRBV12-4, with D possibly being TRBD1 or TRBD2 (6 bases each). V was shortened by 3 bases and J by 6 bases, with 15 bases between the two germline ends. CDR3 size: 14 residues.